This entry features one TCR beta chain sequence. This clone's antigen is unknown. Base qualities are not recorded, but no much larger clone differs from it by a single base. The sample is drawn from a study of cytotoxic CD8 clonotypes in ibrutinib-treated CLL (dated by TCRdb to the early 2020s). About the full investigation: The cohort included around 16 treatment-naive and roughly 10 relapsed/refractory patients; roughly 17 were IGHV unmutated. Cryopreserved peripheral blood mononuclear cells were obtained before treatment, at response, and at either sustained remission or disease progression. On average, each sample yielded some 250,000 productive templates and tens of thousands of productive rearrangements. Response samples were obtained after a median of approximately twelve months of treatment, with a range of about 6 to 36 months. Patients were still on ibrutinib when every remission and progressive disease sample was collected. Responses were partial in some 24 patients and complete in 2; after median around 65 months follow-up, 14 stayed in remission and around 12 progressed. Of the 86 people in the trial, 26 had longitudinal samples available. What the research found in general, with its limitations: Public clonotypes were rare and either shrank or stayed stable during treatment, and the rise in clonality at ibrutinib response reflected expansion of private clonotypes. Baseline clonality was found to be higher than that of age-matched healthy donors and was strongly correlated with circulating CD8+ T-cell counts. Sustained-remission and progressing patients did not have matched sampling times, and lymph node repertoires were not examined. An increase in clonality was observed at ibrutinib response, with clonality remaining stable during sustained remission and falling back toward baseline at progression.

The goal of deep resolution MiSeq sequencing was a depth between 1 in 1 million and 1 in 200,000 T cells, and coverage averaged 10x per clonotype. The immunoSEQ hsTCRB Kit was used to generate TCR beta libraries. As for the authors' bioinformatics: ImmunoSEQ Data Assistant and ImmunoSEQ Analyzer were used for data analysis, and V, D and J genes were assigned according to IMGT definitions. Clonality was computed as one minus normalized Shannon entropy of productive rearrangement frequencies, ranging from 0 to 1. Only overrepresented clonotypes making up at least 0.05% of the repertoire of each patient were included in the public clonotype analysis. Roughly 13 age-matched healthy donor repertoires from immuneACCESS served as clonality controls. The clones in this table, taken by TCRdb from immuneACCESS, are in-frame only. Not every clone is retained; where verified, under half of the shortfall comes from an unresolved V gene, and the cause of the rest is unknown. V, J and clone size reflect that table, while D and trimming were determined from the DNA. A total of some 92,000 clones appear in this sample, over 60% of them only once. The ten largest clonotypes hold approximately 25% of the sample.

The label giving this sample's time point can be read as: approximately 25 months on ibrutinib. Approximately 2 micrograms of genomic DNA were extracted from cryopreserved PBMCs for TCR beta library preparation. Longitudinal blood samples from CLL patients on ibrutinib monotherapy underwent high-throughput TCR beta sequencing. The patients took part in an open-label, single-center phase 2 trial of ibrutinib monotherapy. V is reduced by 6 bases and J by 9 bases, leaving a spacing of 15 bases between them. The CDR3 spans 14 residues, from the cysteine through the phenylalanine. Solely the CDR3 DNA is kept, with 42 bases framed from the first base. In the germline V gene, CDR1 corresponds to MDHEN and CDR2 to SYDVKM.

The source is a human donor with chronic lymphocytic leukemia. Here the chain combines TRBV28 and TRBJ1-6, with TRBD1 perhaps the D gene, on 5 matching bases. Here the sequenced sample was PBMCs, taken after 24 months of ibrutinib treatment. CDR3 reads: CASSHGGRGSPLHF. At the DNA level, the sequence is TGTGCCAGCAGCCATGGGGGGAGGGGTTCACCCCTCCACTTT.